A selection of T cell receptor beta chains follows, all from one sample in a study of blood T cell repertoires in COVID-19. Clones were read by immunoSEQ multiplex PCR, and TCRdb kept only the in-frame ones, dropping some. The sample lists roughly 97,000 clones; 85% to 90% were seen once. The sample taken for sequencing was peripheral blood. The receptor source for this set is a human donor in a cohort sampled during active COVID-19. Each CDR3 is given with its conserved first and last residue. D genes are given only for firm matches. Some rows have no size entry. The others give once, few or many, or a class for an expanded clone.

d_call	v_call	j_call	clone_size	cdr3_nt	cdr3_aa
TRBD1	TRBV11-2	TRBJ1-1	.	TGTGCCAGCAGCTTGATAGGGACAGTCCCGGCCGTGAACACTGAAGCTTTCTTT	CASSLIGTVPAVNTEAFF
.	TRBV6-5	TRBJ2-2	.	TGTGCCAGCACCAGGAGGGTAGGAGGGGAGCTGTTTTTT	CASTRRVGGELFF
TRBD1	TRBV2	TRBJ1-2	few	TGTGCCAGCAGTAGGGACAGGGGGAGCGATGGCTACACCTTC	CASSRDRGSDGYTF
.	TRBV7-9	TRBJ2-3	.	TGTGCCAGCAGCTTAGAGGGTCGACTAGTCACAGATACGCAGTATTTT	CASSLEGRLVTDTQYF
TRBD1	TRBV5-1	TRBJ1-6	few	TGCGCCAGCAGCTTCGATGGCGGACAGGCATTTTCACCCCTCCACTTT	CASSFDGGQAFSPLHF
.	TRBV12-5	TRBJ2-2	.	TGTGCTAGTGGTTTGGAGTCAGGGTTGGTCCCCGGGGAGCTGTTTTTT	CASGLESGLVPGELFF
.	TRBV11-3	TRBJ1-4	.	TGTGCCAGCAGCTTAGCCGGTTCGGGTGAAAAACTGTTTTTT	CASSLAGSGEKLFF
.	TRBV7-8	TRBJ2-1	.	TGTGCCAGCAGCAAAGACGGGTACAATGAGCAGTTCTTC	CASSKDGYNEQFF
TRBD2	TRBV27	TRBJ2-1	.	TGTGCCAGCAGCCCGACCGGGACTAGCGGTCACAATGAGCAGTTCTTC	CASSPTGTSGHNEQFF
TRBD1	TRBV7-8	TRBJ2-1	once	TGTGCCAGCAGCGGGGACAGAGTTTACAATGAGCAGTTCTTC	CASSGDRVYNEQFF
.	TRBV24-1	TRBJ2-7	.	TGTGCCACCAGCGTTGGACAGAACTACGAGCAGTACTTC	CATSVGQNYEQYF
.	TRBV19	TRBJ2-5	.	TGTGCCAGTAGCCGCGAAGAGACCCAGTACTTC	CASSREETQYF
TRBD1	TRBV30	TRBJ1-2	.	TGTGCCTGGAGACCGAGGGACAGAGGGTACGATGGCTACACCTTC	CAWRPRDRGYDGYTF
.	TRBV28	TRBJ2-6	.	TGTGCCAGCCGGGGTGGGGCCAACGTCCTGACTTTC	CASRGGANVLTF
.	TRBV3-1/TRBV3-2	TRBJ2-7	.	TGTGCCAGCAGCCCGATCCCAGGGACCTACGAGCAGTACTTC	CASSPIPGTYEQYF
.	TRBV7-9	TRBJ2-7	few	TGTGCCAGCAGCTTTGTGGCTACCCAGGCCTACGAGCAGTACTTC	CASSFVATQAYEQYF
TRBD1	TRBV6-5	TRBJ1-2	.	TGTGCCAGCAAACGGGACAGAGACAACTATGGCTACACCTTC	CASKRDRDNYGYTF
.	TRBV9	TRBJ2-7	once	TGTGCCAGCAGCGCAACCGGAAAGGGGCCTTACGAGCAGTACTTC	CASSATGKGPYEQYF
TRBD1	TRBV3-1/TRBV3-2	TRBJ1-3	.	TGTGCCAGCAGCGACCGGGACAGGGGTGGAAACACCATATATTTT	CASSDRDRGGNTIYF
TRBD2	TRBV10-3	TRBJ2-1	.	TGTGCCATCAGTGAGTCCCTAGCGGCCTACAATGAGCAGTTCTTC	CAISESLAAYNEQFF
TRBD2	TRBV5-4	TRBJ2-7	few	TGTGCCAGCAGCGCTGGACTAGCGGGGTCCTACGAGCAGTACTTC	CASSAGLAGSYEQYF
TRBD2	TRBV14	TRBJ2-1	.	TGTGCCAGCAGCCAAGGGCTTCGCGGGAGCTCCTACAATGAGCAGTTCTTC	CASSQGLRGSSYNEQFF
.	TRBV2	TRBJ1-5	.	TGTGCCAGCAAGGGGAAGGGGGATAGCAATCAGCCCCAGCATTTT	CASKGKGDSNQPQHF
TRBD1	TRBV19	TRBJ1-5	.	TGTGCCAGTAGTAAGAACAGGGGGCCCTACAATCAGCCCCAGCATTTT	CASSKNRGPYNQPQHF
.	TRBV28	TRBJ1-1	once	TGTGCCAGCAGTTTACCGGGGTCCCGCTTGAACACTGAAGCTTTCTTT	CASSLPGSRLNTEAFF
.	TRBV6-2/TRBV6-3	TRBJ1-1	.	TGTGTCAGCAGTTCTCATTCCATCGGCACTGAAGCTTTCTTT	CVSSSHSIGTEAFF
TRBD1	TRBV9	TRBJ2-2	.	TGTGCCAGCACCCAGGGGGCACTGAACACCGGGGAGCTGTTTTTT	CASTQGALNTGELFF
.	TRBV7-2	TRBJ2-1	.	TGTGCCAGCAGCTTAGGTGCAGTTGAGCAGTTCTTC	CASSLGAVEQFF
.	TRBV15	TRBJ1-6	few	TGTGCCACCAGCAGAGCCCCGGGGTTACCCCTCCACTTT	CATSRAPGLPLHF
.	TRBV27	TRBJ2-3	once	TGTGCCAGCAGTTGGGGACTCCCGGTGAGGGTGACAGATACGCAGTATTTT	CASSWGLPVRVTDTQYF
.	TRBV3-1/TRBV3-2	TRBJ1-3	.	TGTGCCAGCAGCCAAGAAGGCCAGGGTCGATTAGTTGGAAACACCATATATTTT	CASSQEGQGRLVGNTIYF